This T cell receptor (beta chain) was captured by sequencing in a study of T cell changes during pregnancy in multiple sclerosis. Assay used: immunoSEQ multiplex PCR; TCRdb lists only in-frame clones, some missing. This table has tens of thousands of clones, roughly nine tenths appearing once. The TCR sequence derives from a female donor with multiple sclerosis, enrolled in a pregnancy study. Sample: peripheral blood, taken before pregnancy.

In DNA, the CDR3 is TGCAGCGTTGACGGGTTCAGCTCCTACAATGAGCAGTTCTTC. It specifies CSVDGFSSYNEQFF. The chain is built from TRBV29-1 and TRBJ2-1; D gene ambiguous. Deletions cut 3 bases from V and 0 bases from J, with 9 bases between. CDR1 SQVTM and CDR2 ANQGSEA come from the germline V gene. The CDR3 runs 14 residues.